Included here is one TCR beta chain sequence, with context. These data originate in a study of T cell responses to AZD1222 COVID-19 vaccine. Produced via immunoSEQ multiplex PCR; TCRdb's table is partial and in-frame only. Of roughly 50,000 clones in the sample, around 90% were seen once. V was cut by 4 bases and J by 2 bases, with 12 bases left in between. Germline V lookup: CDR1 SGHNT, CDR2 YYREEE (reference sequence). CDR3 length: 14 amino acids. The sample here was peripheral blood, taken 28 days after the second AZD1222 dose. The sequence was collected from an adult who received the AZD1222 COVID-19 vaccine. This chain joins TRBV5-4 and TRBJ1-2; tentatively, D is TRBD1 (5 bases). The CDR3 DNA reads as TGTGCCAGCAGCGGGGACCCAGGCAACTATGGCTACACCTTC. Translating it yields CASSGDPGNYGYTF.